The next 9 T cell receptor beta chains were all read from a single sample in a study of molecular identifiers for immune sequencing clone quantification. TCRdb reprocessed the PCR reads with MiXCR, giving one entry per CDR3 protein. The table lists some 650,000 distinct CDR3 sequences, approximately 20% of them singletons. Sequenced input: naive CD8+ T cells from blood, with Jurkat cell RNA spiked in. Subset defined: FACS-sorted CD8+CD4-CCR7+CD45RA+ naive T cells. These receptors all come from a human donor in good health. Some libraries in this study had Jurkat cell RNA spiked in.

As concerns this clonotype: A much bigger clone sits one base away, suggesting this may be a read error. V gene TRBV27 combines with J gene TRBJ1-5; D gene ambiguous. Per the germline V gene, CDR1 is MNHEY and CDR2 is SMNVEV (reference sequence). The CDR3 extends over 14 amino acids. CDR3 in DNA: TGTACCAGCAGTTTATTGACGGGCAATCAGCCCCAGCATTTT. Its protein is CTSSLLTGNQPQHF.

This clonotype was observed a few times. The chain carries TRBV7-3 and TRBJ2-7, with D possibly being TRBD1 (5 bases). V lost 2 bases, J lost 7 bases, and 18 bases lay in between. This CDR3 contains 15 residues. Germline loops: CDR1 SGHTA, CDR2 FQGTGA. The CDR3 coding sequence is TGTGCCAGCAGCTTATTAGGGGCTAGTCAGGAAGAGCAGTACTTC. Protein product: CASSLLGASQEEQYF.

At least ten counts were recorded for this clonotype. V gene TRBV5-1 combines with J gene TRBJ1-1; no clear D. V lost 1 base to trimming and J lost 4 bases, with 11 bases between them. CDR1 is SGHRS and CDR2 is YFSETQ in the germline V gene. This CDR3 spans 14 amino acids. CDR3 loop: CASSLIARGTEAFF. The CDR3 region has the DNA TGCGCCAGCAGCTTGATAGCCCGGGGCACTGAAGCTTTCTTT. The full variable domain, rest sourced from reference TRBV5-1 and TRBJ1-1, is KAGVTQTPRYLIKTRGQQVTLSCSPISGHRSVSWYQQTPGQGLQFLFEYFSETQRNKGNFPGRFSGRQFSNSRSEMNVSTLELGDSALYLCASSLIARGTEAFFGQGTRLTVV.

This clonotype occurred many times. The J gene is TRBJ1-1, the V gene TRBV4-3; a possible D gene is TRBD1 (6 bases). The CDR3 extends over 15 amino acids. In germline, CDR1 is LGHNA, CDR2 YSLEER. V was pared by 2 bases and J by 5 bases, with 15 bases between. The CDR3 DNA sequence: TGCGCCAGCAGCCAAACTCGAGGGGGAGGGACTGAAGCTTTCTTT. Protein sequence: CASSQTRGGGTEAFF.

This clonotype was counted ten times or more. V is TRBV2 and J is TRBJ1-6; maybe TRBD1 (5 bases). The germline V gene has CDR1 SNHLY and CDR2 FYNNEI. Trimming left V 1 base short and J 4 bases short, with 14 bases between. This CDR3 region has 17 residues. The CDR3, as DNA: TGTGCCAGCAGTGAAGTAACAGGCAGCCAGTATAATTCACCCCTCCACTTT. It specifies CASSEVTGSQYNSPLHF.

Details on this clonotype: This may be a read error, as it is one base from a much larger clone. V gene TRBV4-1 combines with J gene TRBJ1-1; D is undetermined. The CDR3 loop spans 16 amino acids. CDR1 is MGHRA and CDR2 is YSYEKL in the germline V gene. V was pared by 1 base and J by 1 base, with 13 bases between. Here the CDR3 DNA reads TGCGCCAGCAGCCAAGTCGGTCCGGGAACGAACACTGAAGCTTTCTTT. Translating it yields CASSQVGPGTNTEAFF.

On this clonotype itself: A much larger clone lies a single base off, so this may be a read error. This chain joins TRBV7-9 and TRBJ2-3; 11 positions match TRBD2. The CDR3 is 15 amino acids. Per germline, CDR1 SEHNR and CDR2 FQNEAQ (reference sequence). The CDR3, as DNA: TGTGCCAGCAGTTTAGCGGGAGGGCCTGGAGATACGCAGTGTTTT. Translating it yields CASSLAGGPGDTQCF.

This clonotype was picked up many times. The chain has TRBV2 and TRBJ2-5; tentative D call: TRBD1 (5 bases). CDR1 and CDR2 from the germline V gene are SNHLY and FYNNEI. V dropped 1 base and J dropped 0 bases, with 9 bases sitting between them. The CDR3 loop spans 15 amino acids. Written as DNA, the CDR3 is TGTGCCAGCAGTGAAGGTCTGGGGCACCAAGAGACCCAGTACTTC. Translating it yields CASSEGLGHQETQYF. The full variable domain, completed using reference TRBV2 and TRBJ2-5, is EPEVTQTPSHQVTQMGQEVILRCVPISNHLYFYWYRQILGQKVEFLVSFYNNEISEKSEIFDDQFSVERPDGSNFTLKIRSTKLEDSAMYFCASSEGLGHQETQYFGPGTRLLVL.

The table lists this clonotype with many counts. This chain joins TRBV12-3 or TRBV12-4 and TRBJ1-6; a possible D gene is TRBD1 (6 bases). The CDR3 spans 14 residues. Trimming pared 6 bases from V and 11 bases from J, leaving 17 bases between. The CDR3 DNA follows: TGTGCCAGCAGCCTGAGGCAGGGGAGCACACCCCTCCACTTT. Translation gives CASSLRQGSTPLHF.